This entry lists 17 T cell receptor beta chains sequenced from one sample in a study of blood T cell repertoires in COVID-19. Sequencing used immunoSEQ multiplex PCR; TCRdb keeps in-frame clones, though not all of them. This table holds hundreds of thousands of clones, around 84% found once. The sample consisted of peripheral blood. These receptors were taken from a man aged 65-85 years with acute or convalescent COVID-19.

The CDR3 DNA reads as TGTGCCAGCAGCTTAGACGGACAGTCTAACGAGCAGTACTTC. As protein: CASSLDGQSNEQYF. The chain joins TRBV7-2 to TRBJ2-7; maybe TRBD1 (6 bases). The CDR3 has 14 residues. Looked up from germline, CDR1 is SGHTA and CDR2 is FQGNSA. The ends were cut back, 1 base at V and 5 bases at J, with 12 bases in the middle.

The chain combines TRBV7-3 with TRBJ2-3, with TRBD1 matching 8 bases. Germline CDR1 SGHTA, CDR2 FQGTGA. The CDR3 is 17 residues long. Trimming removed 5 bases from V and 2 bases from J; junction bases left unmatched: 12. The CDR3 coding sequence is TGTGCCAGCAGCCCTCTAGGAGGACAGGGATCCACAGATACGCAGTATTTT. The encoded protein is CASSPLGGQGSTDTQYF.

This clone was seen a single time. The DNA of the CDR3 is TGTGCCAGCAGCTTACGAGGTTTTGGGGGGAGTCAAGAGACCCAGTACTTC. Translating gives CASSLRGFGGSQETQYF. The chain combines TRBV7-2 with TRBJ2-5, with D tentatively TRBD2 (6 bases). The V end lost 2 bases, the J end lost 2 bases, and 18 bases lay between the germline ends. Germline lookup yields CDR1 SGHTA and CDR2 FQGNSA. The CDR3 is 17 residues long.

This chain uses TRBV5-1 with TRBJ2-5, with 7 bases lining up with TRBD1. Looked up from germline, CDR1 is SGHRS and CDR2 is YFSETQ. Trimming took 0 bases from V and 6 from J; bases not matched to a gene: 8. The CDR3 has 15 residues. CDR3 in amino acids: CASSLGQGKWKTQYF. The CDR3 DNA is TGCGCCAGCAGCTTGGGACAGGGAAAGTGGAAGACCCAGTACTTC.

The chain couples TRBV3-1 (or the pseudogene TRBV3-2) to TRBJ1-4, with D hard to call. Germline loops: CDR1 LGHDT, CDR2 YNNKEL (reference sequence). Trimming left V 4 bases short and J 0 bases short, with 9 bases between. The CDR3 runs to 15 residues. This CDR3 is CASSRSFSTNEKLFF. CDR3 in DNA: TGTGCCAGCAGCCGGAGCTTCTCAACTAATGAAAAACTGTTTTTT.

This rearrangement joins TRBV28 to TRBJ1-5, with a possible D match to TRBD1 (6 bases). Germline lookup yields CDR1 MDHEN and CDR2 SYDVKM. Trimming cost V 4 bases and J 3 bases, with 7 bases left between them. The CDR3 contains 13 residues. DNA for the CDR3: TGTGCCAGCAGTTCAGGGGTCAATCAGCCCCAGCATTTT. Translating it yields CASSSGVNQPQHF. Full variable domain (missing parts from reference TRBV28 and TRBJ1-5): DVKVTQSSRYLVKRTGEKVFLECVQDMDHENMFWYRQDPGLGLRLIYFSYDVKMKEKGDIPEGYSVSREKKERFSLILESASTNQTSMYLCASSSGVNQPQHFGDGTRLSIL.

The V call is TRBV10-1, the J call TRBJ2-7; 11 bases line up with TRBD1. This CDR3 has 15 amino acids. Looked up from germline, CDR1 is WNHNN and CDR2 is SYGVQD (reference sequence). Losses at the gene ends were 4 bases for V and 3 bases for J; bases not matched to a gene: 5. CDR3 residues: CASSVGQGGIYEQYF. For the CDR3, the DNA is TGCGCCAGCAGTGTGGGACAGGGGGGGATCTACGAGCAGTACTTC.

This chain's CDR3 is CASSPAGTPNQPQHF. The DNA of the CDR3 is TGTGCCAGCAGCCCCGCGGGTACCCCCAATCAGCCCCAGCATTTT. The chain uses TRBV5-5 and TRBJ1-5; D not resolved. Germline CDR1 reads SGHKS; CDR2 reads YYEKEE (reference sequence). This CDR3 has 15 amino acids. Trimming stripped 4 bases from V and 3 bases from J, with 14 bases between. Full variable domain (outside the CDR3, taken from reference TRBV5-5 and TRBJ1-5): DAGVTQSPTHLIKTRGQQVTLRCSPISGHKSVSWYQQVLGQGPQFIFQYYEKEERGRGNFPDRFSARQFPNYSSELNVNALLLGDSALYLCASSPAGTPNQPQHFGDGTRLSIL.

The V and J genes are TRBV20-1 and TRBJ2-1, with D tentatively TRBD1 (5 bases). Trimming stripped 6 bases from V and 14 bases from J, with 17 bases between. CDR1 and CDR2 (germline): DFQATT, SNEGSKA (reference sequence). CDR3 size: 11 residues. In DNA, the CDR3 is TGCAGTGCCAATAAACAGGATATTGAGTTCTTC. Amino acids: CSANKQDIEFF.

This clone has more than one count but fewer than ten. The V gene is TRBV5-6, the J gene TRBJ1-2, with a weak D call TRBD1 (5 bases). Trimming left V 1 base short and J 1 base short, with 11 bases between. CDR1 and CDR2 from the germline V gene are SGHDT and YYEEEE. This CDR3 contains 15 residues. CDR3 coding DNA: TGTGCCAGCAGCTTGCCATCGGGACTTAACTATGGCTACACCTTC. It yields the protein CASSLPSGLNYGYTF.

The rearrangement joins TRBV28 to TRBJ2-5; TRBD2 might be the D (5 bases). V was cut by 7 bases and J by 5 bases, with 17 bases left in between. The germline V gene has CDR1 MDHEN and CDR2 SYDVKM. The CDR3 is 14 residues long. Here the CDR3 DNA reads TGTGCCAGCAACAAACCGGGGAGTCGGGAGACCCAGTACTTC. Encoded protein: CASNKPGSRETQYF.

The rearrangement uses TRBV4-1 and TRBJ1-5, with 9 bases identical to TRBD1. The V segment lost 5 bases and the J segment 3 bases; nucleotides outside the gene matches: 5. CDR3 length equals 15 residues. Germline-derived CDR1 and CDR2 are MGHRA and YSYEKL. This CDR3 reads CASSIRDRDNQPQHF. DNA for the CDR3: TGCGCCAGCAGCATCCGGGACAGGGACAATCAGCCCCAGCATTTT.

This chain links TRBV24-1 with TRBJ2-5, with D perhaps matching TRBD2 (5 bases). The CDR3 sequence is 13 residues long. Trimming left V 7 bases short and J 4 bases short, with 12 bases between. Germline CDR1 and CDR2: KGHDR and SFDVKD. In nucleotides, the CDR3 is TGTGCCACCAGCCTGGACTTTCCAGAGACCCAGTACTTC. It specifies CATSLDFPETQYF.

The genes are TRBV4-2 and TRBJ2-1, with 8 nucleotides matching TRBD2. The germline CDR1 and CDR2 sequences are LGHNA and YNFKEQ. The CDR3 spans 16 residues. J was trimmed by 8 bases and V by 4 bases; bases with no gene match: 13. CDR3 loop: CASSRSGTSIPYEQFF. In DNA, the CDR3 is TGTGCCAGCAGCCGGTCCGGGACTAGTATCCCATATGAGCAGTTCTTC.

With respect to this clone: Different DNA sequences within this sample yield the same CDR3. The rearrangement joins TRBV2 to TRBJ1-1; possibly TRBD1 for D (6 bases). Germline loops: CDR1 SNHLY, CDR2 FYNNEI. This CDR3 has 13 amino acids. V was pared by 4 bases and J by 5 bases, with 11 bases between. The CDR3 nucleotides are TGTGCCAGCAGTGCTCAGGGGAATACTGAAGCTTTCTTT. It codes for CASSAQGNTEAFF.

This rearrangement joins TRBV11-3 to TRBJ2-7, with D possibly being TRBD1 (6 bases). V was trimmed by 5 bases and J by 5 bases, leaving 25 bases between them. CDR1 is SGHNT and CDR2 is YENEEA in the germline V gene. The CDR3 has 17 amino acids. CDR3 DNA: TGTGCCAGCAGCCCAAGAAAAGGGACAAGGGTACCGCACGAGCAGTACTTC. Encoded protein: CASSPRKGTRVPHEQYF. Combining the CDR3 with reference TRBV11-3 and TRBJ2-7 gives the whole variable domain EAGVVQSPRYKIIEKKQPVAFWCNPISGHNTLYWYLQNLGQGPELLIRYENEEAVDDSQLPKDRFSAERLKGVDSTLKIQPAELGDSAVYLCASSPRKGTRVPHEQYFGPGTRLTVT.

The chain employs TRBV19 and TRBJ2-1; D remains ambiguous. The germline V gene has CDR1 LNHDA and CDR2 SQIVND (reference sequence). V was pared by 4 bases and J by 4 bases, with 11 bases between. The CDR3 is 14 amino acids. CDR3 coding DNA: TGTGCCAGTAGTACCTTACTGGTTTACAATGAGCAGTTCTTC. Translated: CASSTLLVYNEQFF.